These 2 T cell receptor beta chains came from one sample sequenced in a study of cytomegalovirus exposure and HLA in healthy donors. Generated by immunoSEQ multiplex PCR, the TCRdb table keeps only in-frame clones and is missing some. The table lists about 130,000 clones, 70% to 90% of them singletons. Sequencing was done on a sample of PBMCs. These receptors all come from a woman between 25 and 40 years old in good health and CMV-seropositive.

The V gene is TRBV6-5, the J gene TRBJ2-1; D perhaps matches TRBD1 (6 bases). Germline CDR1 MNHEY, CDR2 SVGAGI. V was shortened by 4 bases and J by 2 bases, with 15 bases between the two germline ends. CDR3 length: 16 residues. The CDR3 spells CASSSPEAGAYNEQFF. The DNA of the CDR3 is TGTGCCAGCAGTTCCCCTGAGGCAGGGGCCTACAATGAGCAGTTCTTC.

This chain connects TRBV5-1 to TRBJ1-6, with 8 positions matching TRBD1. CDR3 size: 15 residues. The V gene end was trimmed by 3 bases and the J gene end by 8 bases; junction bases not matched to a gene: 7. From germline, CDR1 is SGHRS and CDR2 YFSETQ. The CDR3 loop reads CASSSRTGLDSPLHF. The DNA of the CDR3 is TGCGCCAGCAGCTCGCGGACAGGGCTCGATTCACCCCTCCACTTT. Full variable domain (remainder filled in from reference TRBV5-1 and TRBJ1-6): KAGVTQTPRYLIKTRGQQVTLSCSPISGHRSVSWYQQTPGQGLQFLFEYFSETQRNKGNFPGRFSGRQFSNSRSEMNVSTLELGDSALYLCASSSRTGLDSPLHFGNGTRLTVT.